Listed below are T cell receptor beta chains from one sample, sequenced in a study of cytomegalovirus exposure and HLA in healthy donors. Generated by immunoSEQ multiplex PCR, the TCRdb table keeps only in-frame clones and is missing some. The table shows 200,000 to 250,000 clones, with approximately 82% occurring only once. The sample consisted of PBMCs. The receptors shown here come from a woman aged 18-29 years in good health and CMV-seronegative. Both conserved end residues are trimmed from each CDR3.

v_call	cdr3_aa
TRBV6-1	ASVHTGASYNEQF
TRBV28	ASSPPGGAPYGYT
TRBV7-9	ASRKQENTGELF
TRBV18	ASSPPDSLGPQH
TRBV7-9	ASSLESTFMEQY
TRBV2	ASPYSGYT
TRBV6-1	ASSGTEPQH
TRBV2	ASSQTLAKNIQY
TRBV2	ASSEQGLDYGYT
TRBV27	ASSLYDTDTQY
TRBV5-4	ASSLIAGGRSDTQY
TRBV29-1	SADDGRAGYGYT
TRBV7-9	ASSPYEQGAGGYT
TRBV7-8	ASSLRRTGNYEQY
TRBV11-2	ASSLDSAGGSQY
TRBV7-2	ASSLDAQANTEAF
TRBV30	AWSWGAGGSPEQF
TRBV13	ASSSNSDTQY
TRBV5-6	ASSSDDWAWGQF
TRBV2	ASTGDRRSTGELF
TRBV6-1	ASRASGVTDTQY
TRBV2	ASSEAGNTEAF
TRBV29-1	SVADGGEQF
TRBV9	ASSDDRGNTEAF
TRBV28	ASSSRSFMNTEAF
TRBV9	ASSVDGTSYGYT
TRBV27	ASSLGLAGYTQY
TRBV5-4	ASMGEGPYEQY
TRBV2	ASSVDSGNEQF
TRBV27	ASSSGRGAYEQY
TRBV9	ASSPTSLLNEKLF
TRBV18	ASSPANNYGYT
TRBV4-1	ASSHPGGSTDTQY
TRBV2	ASRGPSGASTDTQY
TRBV10-2	ASSTEDRANGYT
TRBV5-4	ASSEDRGDTQY
TRBV7-3	ASSLTPGGPQETQY
TRBV7-9	ASSWTSFYNEQF
TRBV27	ASSLSRSAEQY
TRBV27	ASSLLSGRLNQPQH
TRBV18	ASSPRESVDTGELF
TRBV5-1	ASSRTGQTNYGYT
TRBV6-5	ASSLGLAAEQY
TRBV5-5	ASSSGPSYNSPLH
TRBV6-1	ASSEAREMGGELF
TRBV30	AWIRGGMNTEAF
TRBV27	ASRKNRDSGGYT
TRBV9	ASSVGGEGTEAF
TRBV6-5	ASSRTRDRDQPQH
TRBV5-6	ASSSDIFSYNSPLH
TRBV9	ASSPLGAYNEQF
TRBV6-6	ASSPPDRVNQPQH
TRBV28	ASSFRGNTEAF
TRBV11-2	ASRDIRGRGYNEQY